The 22 T cell receptor beta chains below come from one sample, sequenced in a study of read filtering for tumor transcriptome and immune sequencing. The library was built from about 400 ng RNA with molecular barcoded adaptors for alpha/delta and beta/gamma chains. TCRdb re-called the reads with MiXCR, one entry per CDR3 protein. The sample carries fewer than 30,000 distinct CDR3 sequences, approximately 15% recorded once. The sample consisted of a population of CD138-negative cells sorted from bone marrow. These receptors all come from a donor at least 40 years old with multiple myeloma.

This clonotype has ten or more counts. The chain employs TRBV7-9 and TRBJ2-3; D not certain. The CDR3 has 13 amino acids. Germline assignment: CDR1 SEHNR and CDR2 FQNEAQ (reference sequence). V was trimmed by 5 bases and J by 5 bases, leaving 11 bases between them. The CDR3: CASSQDDGDTQYF. CDR3 nucleotides: TGTGCCAGCAGCCAAGACGATGGAGATACGCAGTATTTT. The complete variable domain, with remaining parts taken from reference TRBV7-9 and TRBJ2-3, reads DTGVSQNPRHKITKRGQNVTFRCDPISEHNRLYWYRQTLGQGPEFLTYFQNEAQLEKSRLLSDRFSAERPKGSFSTLEIQRTEQGDSAMYLCASSQDDGDTQYFGPGTRLTVL.

This clonotype appeared many times. The chain carries TRBV11-2 and TRBJ1-4; 9 bases are a match to TRBD1. Germline lookup yields CDR1 SGHAT and CDR2 FQNNGV. With V trimmed by 1 base and J by 8 bases, 8 bases remained unmatched. CDR3 length equals 16 residues. CDR3 nucleotides: TGTGCCAGCAGCTTAGGCGGGACAGGGCTCACCGAAAAACTGTTTTTT. It specifies CASSLGGTGLTEKLFF.

This clonotype was detected many times. The V call is TRBV3-1, the J call TRBJ2-7; D may be TRBD2 (7 bases). Germline assignment: CDR1 LGHDT and CDR2 YNNKEL (reference sequence). There are 16 residues in the CDR3. The V gene lost 3 bases and the J gene lost 2 bases, with 17 bases spanning the gap. CDR3 DNA: TGTGCCAGCAGCCAGCGGGGGCGCGGGGCCGCCTACGAGCAGTACTTC. This codes for CASSQRGRGAAYEQYF.

Comment on this clonotype: With a much larger clone just one base away, this may be a read error. V usage is TRBV7-2 and J usage is TRBJ1-5; no firm D call. The V end lost 0 bases, the J end lost 6 bases, and 12 bases lay between the germline ends. The CDR3 spans 15 residues. Germline assignment: CDR1 SGHTA and CDR2 FQGNSA. The CDR3 sequence: CASSLALPGFQPQHF. The CDR3 DNA is TGTGCCAGCAGCTTAGCGCTTCCTGGGTTTCAGCCCCAGCATTTT. Filled out from reference TRBV7-2 and TRBJ1-5, the complete variable domain reads GAGVSQSPSNKVTEKGKDVELRCDPISGHTALYWYRQSLGQGLEFLIYFQGNSAPDKSGLPSDRFSAERTGGSVSTLTIQRTQQEDSAVYLCASSLALPGFQPQHFGDGTRLSIL.

This clonotype has ten or more counts. This chain uses TRBV11-2 with TRBJ2-3; no clear D gene. This CDR3 has 12 amino acids. The V gene's germline CDR1 is SGHAT and CDR2 FQNNGV. Deletions cut 5 bases from V and 3 bases from J, with 6 bases between. As DNA, the CDR3 is TGTGCCAGCAGCCCATCAACAGATACGCAGTATTTT. It yields the protein CASSPSTDTQYF.

This clonotype has a count of ten or more. This sequence joins TRBV30 and TRBJ1-3; D uncertain. The CDR3 covers 12 residues. V was pared by 3 bases and J by 0 bases, with 3 bases between. The germline CDR1 and CDR2 sequences are GTSNPN and SVGIG (reference sequence). Here the CDR3 DNA reads TGTGCCTGGAGCACCTCTGGAAACACCATATATTTT. Translation gives CAWSTSGNTIYF.

This clonotype has a count of ten or more. J is TRBJ2-7 and V is TRBV19; TRBD1 might be the D (6 bases). V was clipped by 3 bases and J by 2 bases, with 11 bases between them. The CDR3 is 14 residues long. CDR1 and CDR2 (germline): LNHDA, SQIVND (reference sequence). The CDR3: CASSMNRETYEQYF. Written as DNA, the CDR3 is TGTGCCAGTAGTATGAACAGGGAAACCTACGAGCAGTACTTC. The whole variable domain, filled in from reference TRBV19 and TRBJ2-7, reads DGGITQSPKYLFRKEGQNVTLSCEQNLNHDAMYWYRQDPGQGLRLIYYSQIVNDFQKGDIAEGYSVSREKKESFPLTVTSAQKNPTAFYLCASSMNRETYEQYFGPGTRLTVT.

This clonotype was recorded at least ten times. The V gene is TRBV2, the J gene TRBJ2-4, with unresolved D. Looked up from germline, CDR1 is SNHLY and CDR2 is FYNNEI. This CDR3 contains 13 residues. V gave up 7 bases and J gave up 9 bases, with 16 bases separating them. CDR3 sequence: CASTEGLHGIQYF. The CDR3 coding sequence is TGTGCCAGCACAGAAGGTTTGCACGGCATTCAGTACTTC. Using reference TRBV2 and TRBJ2-4 for the parts outside the CDR3, the full variable domain is EPEVTQTPSHQVTQMGQEVILRCVPISNHLYFYWYRQILGQKVEFLVSFYNNEISEKSEIFDDQFSVERPDGSNFTLKIRSTKLEDSAMYFCASTEGLHGIQYFGAGTRLSVL.

This clonotype was observed at least ten times. The rearrangement links TRBV5-4 to TRBJ2-1; D is possibly TRBD2 (5 bases). Trimming took 4 bases from V and 5 from J, leaving 13 bases between them. This CDR3 spans 14 amino acids. Per the germline V gene, CDR1 is SGHNT and CDR2 is YYREEE (reference sequence). For the CDR3, the DNA is TGTGCCAGCAGCCCAGCTAGCAACCACAATGAGCAGTTCTTC. Translation: CASSPASNHNEQFF.

The chain links TRBV14 to TRBJ2-1; D is unresolved. CDR1 is SGHDN, CDR2 FVKESK, per germline. V was clipped by 4 bases and J by 7 bases, with 8 bases between them. The CDR3 is made up of 12 amino acids. The CDR3 region is CASSRQRNEQFF. Written as DNA, the CDR3 is TGTGCCAGCAGCCGACAAAGGAATGAGCAGTTCTTC.

This clonotype was seen ten or more times. This chain uses TRBV30 with TRBJ2-6; TRBD2 is a possible D gene (5 bases). Trimming stripped 2 bases from V and 0 bases from J, with 29 bases between. Germline V gene lookup returns CDR1 GTSNPN and CDR2 SVGIG (reference sequence). This CDR3 is built from 22 residues. The chain's CDR3 is CAWSSPPFSSGSNPSGANVLTF. The CDR3 nucleotides are TGTGCCTGGAGTAGCCCCCCATTCTCCAGCGGAAGTAACCCCTCTGGGGCCAACGTCCTGACTTTC.

As concerns this clonotype: This may stem from a read error, because a much larger clone lies one nucleotide away. V usage is TRBV20-1 and J usage is TRBJ2-3; D gene uncertain. The CDR3 length is 12 residues. Germline CDR1 and CDR2: DFQATT and SNEGSKA (reference sequence). The CDR3 nucleotides read TGCAGTGCTAGCCCAAGCACAGATACGCGGTATTTT. This codes for CSASPSTDTRYF.

This clonotype was seen many times. The DNA of the CDR3 is TGTGCCAGCAGTGTGGGTGGGAGCGGATACGAGCAGTACTTC. Translating gives CASSVGGSGYEQYF. The chain links TRBV2 to TRBJ2-7; possible D gene TRBD2, 5 bases. The CDR3 totals 14 residues. The germline CDR1 and CDR2 sequences are SNHLY and FYNNEI. The V end was cut by 4 bases, the J end by 4 bases, with 14 bases between. Combining the CDR3 with reference TRBV2 and TRBJ2-7 gives the whole variable domain EPEVTQTPSHQVTQMGQEVILRCVPISNHLYFYWYRQILGQKVEFLVSFYNNEISEKSEIFDDQFSVERPDGSNFTLKIRSTKLEDSAMYFCASSVGGSGYEQYFGPGTRLTVT.

In its sample, this clonotype was seen many times. The J gene is TRBJ2-1, the V gene TRBV7-6, with 13 positions matching TRBD2. The CDR3 is made up of 14 amino acids. With 5 bases clipped from V and 9 bases from J, the junction kept 4 bases outside the gene matches. Germline-derived CDR1 and CDR2 are SGHVS and FNYEAQ. The CDR3 spells CASSRTSGSGEQFF. The CDR3 coding sequence is TGTGCCAGCAGCCGGACTAGCGGGAGTGGTGAGCAGTTCTTC.

This clonotype was observed many times. CDR3 loop: CASQDRRNTEAFF. In DNA form, the CDR3 reads TGTGCCAGCCAAGACAGGAGGAACACTGAAGCTTTCTTT. The chain is built from TRBV25-1 and TRBJ1-1; possibly TRBD1 for D (6 bases). Trimming shortened V by 8 bases and J by 1 base, and 11 bases separated the two germline ends. This CDR3 comprises 13 residues. Germline loops: CDR1 MGHDK, CDR2 SYGVNS.

This clonotype occurred a few times. It may be a read error: a sequence one base away is much more abundant. This chain links TRBV19 with TRBJ2-2; 11 bases are shared with TRBD2. The length of the CDR3 is 14 residues. Germline V CDR1 and CDR2: LNHDA, SQIVND (reference sequence). The DNA of the CDR3 is TGTGCCAGTAGTATGACTAGCGGGATCGGGGAGCCGTTTTTT. Translated: CASSMTSGIGEPFF.

This clonotype was seen many times. This chain connects TRBV29-1 to TRBJ2-6; D is unresolved. The germline gives CDR1 SQVTM, CDR2 ANQGSEA. The CDR3 totals 14 residues. Trimming removed 4 bases from V and 0 bases from J, with 7 bases in between. CDR3 residues: CSVGPNSGANVLTF. The CDR3 region has the DNA TGCAGCGTTGGACCGAACTCTGGGGCCAACGTCCTGACTTTC. The full variable domain, completed using reference TRBV29-1 and TRBJ2-6, is SAVISQKPSRDICQRGTSLTIQCQVDSQVTMMFWYRQQPGQSLTLIATANQGSEATYESGFVIDKFPISRPNLTFSTLTVSNMSPEDSSIYLCSVGPNSGANVLTFGAGSRLTVL.

This clonotype was found many times. The rearrangement links TRBV30 to TRBJ2-5; TRBD1 matches at 7 bases. V shed 2 bases, J shed 3 bases, and the junction held 9 bases outside the gene matches. The CDR3 runs to 15 residues. Germline CDR1 and CDR2: GTSNPN and SVGIG (reference sequence). The CDR3 DNA reads TGTGCCTGGAGTATAAAACCGACAGGGAAAGAGACCCAGTACTTC. It translates to CAWSIKPTGKETQYF.

The table lists this clonotype with a few counts. Because the CDR3 is missing its conserved closing phenylalanine or tryptophan, this is likely a read error. The rearrangement joins TRBV4-1 to TRBJ1-1; D perhaps matches TRBD1 (5 bases). Trimming removed 0 bases from V and 4 bases from J, with 9 bases in between. This CDR3 is 14 amino acids long. Per the germline V gene, CDR1 is MGHRA and CDR2 is YSYEKL. The CDR3 sequence is CASSQDRGSTEAFL. The CDR3 DNA sequence: TGCGCCAGCAGCCAAGATAGGGGAAGCACTGAAGCTTTCCTT.

This clonotype has ten or more counts. The chain combines TRBV19 with TRBJ1-5; no definite D call. Germline V lookup: CDR1 LNHDA, CDR2 SQIVND (reference sequence). Trimming left V 7 bases short and J 6 bases short, with 16 bases between. The CDR3 covers 14 residues. CDR3 region: CASTRMGVGQPQHF. The CDR3 coding sequence is TGTGCCAGTACCAGAATGGGTGTCGGTCAGCCCCAGCATTTT.

Ten or more counts support this clonotype. The chain links TRBV2 to TRBJ2-6; TRBD1 is a possible D gene (6 bases). Trimming cost V 4 bases and J 2 bases, with 9 bases left between them. The CDR3 is 15 amino acids. Per germline, CDR1 SNHLY and CDR2 FYNNEI. DNA for the CDR3: TGTGCCAGCAGTGGGTCAGGGGCTGGGGCCAACGTCCTGACTTTC. It translates to CASSGSGAGANVLTF.

This clonotype was seen a handful of times. The rearrangement links TRBV7-9 to TRBJ1-2; D may be TRBD1 (5 bases). Between the trimmed V and J ends, which lost 4 bases and 0 bases, there was a span of 18 bases. This CDR3 has 17 residues. Germline loops: CDR1 SEHNR, CDR2 FQNEAQ (reference sequence). The CDR3 is CASSSQGLRDPNYGYTF. In DNA form, the CDR3 reads TGTGCCAGCAGCTCTCAGGGACTACGGGACCCTAACTATGGCTACACCTTC.